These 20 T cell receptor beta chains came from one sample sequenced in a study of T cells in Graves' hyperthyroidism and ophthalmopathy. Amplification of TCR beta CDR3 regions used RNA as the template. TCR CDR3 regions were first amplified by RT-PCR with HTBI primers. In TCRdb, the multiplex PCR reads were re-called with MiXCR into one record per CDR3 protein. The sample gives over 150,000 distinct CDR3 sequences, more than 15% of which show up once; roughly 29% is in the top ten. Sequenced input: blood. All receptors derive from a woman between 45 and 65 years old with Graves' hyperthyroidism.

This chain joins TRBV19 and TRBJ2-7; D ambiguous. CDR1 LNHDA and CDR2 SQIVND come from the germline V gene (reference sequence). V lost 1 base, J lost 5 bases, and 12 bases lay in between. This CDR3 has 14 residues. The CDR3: CASSIGLWRDEQYF. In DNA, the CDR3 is TGTGCCAGTAGTATAGGATTATGGAGAGACGAGCAGTACTTC. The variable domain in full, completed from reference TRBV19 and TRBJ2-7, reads DGGITQSPKYLFRKEGQNVTLSCEQNLNHDAMYWYRQDPGQGLRLIYYSQIVNDFQKGDIAEGYSVSREKKESFPLTVTSAQKNPTAFYLCASSIGLWRDEQYFGPGTRLTVT.

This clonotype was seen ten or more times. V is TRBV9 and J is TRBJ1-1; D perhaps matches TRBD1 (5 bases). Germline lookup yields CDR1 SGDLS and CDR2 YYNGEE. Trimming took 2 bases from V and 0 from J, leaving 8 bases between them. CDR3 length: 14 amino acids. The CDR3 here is CASSVGQMNTEAFF. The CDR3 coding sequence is TGTGCCAGCAGCGTGGGGCAGATGAACACTGAAGCTTTCTTT.

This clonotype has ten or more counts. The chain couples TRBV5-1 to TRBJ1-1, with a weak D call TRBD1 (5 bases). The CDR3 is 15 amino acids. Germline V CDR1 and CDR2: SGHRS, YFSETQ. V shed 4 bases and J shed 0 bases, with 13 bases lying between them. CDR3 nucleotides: TGCGCCAGCAGCCCAGGGCTTTTCATGAACACTGAAGCTTTCTTT. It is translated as CASSPGLFMNTEAFF.

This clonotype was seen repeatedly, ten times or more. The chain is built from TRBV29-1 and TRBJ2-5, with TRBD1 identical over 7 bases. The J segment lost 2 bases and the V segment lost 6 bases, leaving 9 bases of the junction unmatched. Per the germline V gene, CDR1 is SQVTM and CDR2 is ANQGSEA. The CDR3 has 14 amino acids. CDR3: CSVGGRLVQETQYF. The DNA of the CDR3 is TGCAGCGTAGGGGGCAGGTTGGTTCAAGAGACCCAGTACTTC.

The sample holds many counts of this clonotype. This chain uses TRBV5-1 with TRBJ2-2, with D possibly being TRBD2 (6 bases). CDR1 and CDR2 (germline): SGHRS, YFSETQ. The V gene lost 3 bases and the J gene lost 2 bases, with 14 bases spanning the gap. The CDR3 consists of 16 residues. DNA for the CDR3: TGCGCCAGCAGCTACGGCGGGACCTTAAACACCGGGGAGCTGTTTTTT. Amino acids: CASSYGGTLNTGELFF.

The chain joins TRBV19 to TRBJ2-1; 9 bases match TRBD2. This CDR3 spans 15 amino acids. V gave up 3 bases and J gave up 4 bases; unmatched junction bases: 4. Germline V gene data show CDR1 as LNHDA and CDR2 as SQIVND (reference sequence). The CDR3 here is CASSISAGGYNEQFF. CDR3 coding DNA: TGTGCCAGTAGTATTAGCGCGGGGGGGTACAATGAGCAGTTCTTC. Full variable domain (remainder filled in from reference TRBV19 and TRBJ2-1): DGGITQSPKYLFRKEGQNVTLSCEQNLNHDAMYWYRQDPGQGLRLIYYSQIVNDFQKGDIAEGYSVSREKKESFPLTVTSAQKNPTAFYLCASSISAGGYNEQFFGPGTRLTVL.

CDR3 residues: CSASALDQGVLGYTF. Written as DNA, the CDR3 is TGCAGTGCTAGTGCGTTGGACCAAGGGGTTTTGGGATACACCTTC. The J gene is TRBJ1-2, the V gene TRBV20-1, with a weak D call TRBD1 (5 bases). Trimming stripped 3 bases from V and 11 bases from J, with 25 bases between. Germline V gene lookup returns CDR1 DFQATT and CDR2 SNEGSKA (reference sequence). The CDR3 sequence is 15 residues long.

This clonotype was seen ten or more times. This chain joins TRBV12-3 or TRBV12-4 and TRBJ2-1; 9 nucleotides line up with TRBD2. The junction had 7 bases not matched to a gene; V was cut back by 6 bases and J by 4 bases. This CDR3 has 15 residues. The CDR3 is CASRRAGGGYNEQFF. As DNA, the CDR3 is TGTGCCAGCAGACGAGCGGGGGGCGGGTACAATGAGCAGTTCTTC.

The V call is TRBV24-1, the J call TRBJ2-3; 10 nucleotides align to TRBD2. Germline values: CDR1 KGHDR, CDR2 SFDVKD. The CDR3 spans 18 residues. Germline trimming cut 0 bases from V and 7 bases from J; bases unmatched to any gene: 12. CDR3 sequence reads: CATSDLSSSGGAWNTQYF. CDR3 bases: TGTGCCACCAGTGATTTGTCTTCGAGCGGGGGGGCCTGGAATACGCAGTATTTT.

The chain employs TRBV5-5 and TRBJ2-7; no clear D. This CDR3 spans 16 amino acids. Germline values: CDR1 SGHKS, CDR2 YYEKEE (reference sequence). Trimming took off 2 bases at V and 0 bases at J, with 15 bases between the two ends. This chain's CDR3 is CASSLSPRRNSYEQYF. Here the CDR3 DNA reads TGTGCCAGCAGCTTATCCCCCAGGAGAAACTCCTACGAGCAGTACTTC. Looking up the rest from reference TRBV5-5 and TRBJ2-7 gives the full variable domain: DAGVTQSPTHLIKTRGQQVTLRCSPISGHKSVSWYQQVLGQGPQFIFQYYEKEERGRGNFPDRFSARQFPNYSSELNVNALLLGDSALYLCASSLSPRRNSYEQYFGPGTRLTVT.

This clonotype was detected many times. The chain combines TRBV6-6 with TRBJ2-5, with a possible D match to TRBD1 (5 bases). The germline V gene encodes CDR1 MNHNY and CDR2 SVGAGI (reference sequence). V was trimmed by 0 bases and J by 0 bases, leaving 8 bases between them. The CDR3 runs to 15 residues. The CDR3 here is CASSYSRQYQETQYF. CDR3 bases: TGTGCCAGCAGTTACTCAAGACAGTACCAAGAGACCCAGTACTTC.

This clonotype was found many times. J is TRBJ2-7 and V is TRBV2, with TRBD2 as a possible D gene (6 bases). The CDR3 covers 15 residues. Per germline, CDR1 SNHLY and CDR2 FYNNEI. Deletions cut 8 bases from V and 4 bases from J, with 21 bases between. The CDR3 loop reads CASYGRTREVYEQYF. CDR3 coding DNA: TGTGCCAGCTACGGGAGAACTAGGGAGGTTTACGAGCAGTACTTC.

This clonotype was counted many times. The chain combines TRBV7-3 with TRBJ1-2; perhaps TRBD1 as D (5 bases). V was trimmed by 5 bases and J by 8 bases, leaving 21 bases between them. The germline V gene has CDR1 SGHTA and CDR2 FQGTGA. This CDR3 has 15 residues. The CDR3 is CASSQHSSGTEGYTF. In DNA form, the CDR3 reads TGTGCCAGCAGCCAACACTCCTCCGGGACGGAGGGCTACACCTTC.

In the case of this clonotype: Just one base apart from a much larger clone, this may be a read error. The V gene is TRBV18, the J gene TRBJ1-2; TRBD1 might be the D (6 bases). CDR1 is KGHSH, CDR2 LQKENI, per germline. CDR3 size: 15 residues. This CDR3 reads CASAPRDTDFYGYTF. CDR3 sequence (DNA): TGTGCCAGCGCACCGAGGGACACAGATTTCTATGGCTACACCTTC.

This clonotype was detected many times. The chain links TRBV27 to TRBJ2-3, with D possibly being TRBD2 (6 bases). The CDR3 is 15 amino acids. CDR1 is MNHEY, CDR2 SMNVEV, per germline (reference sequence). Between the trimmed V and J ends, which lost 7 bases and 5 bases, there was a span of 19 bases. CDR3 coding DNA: TGTGCCAGCACAATTTCCCTAGGCGGGGTAGATACGCAGTATTTT. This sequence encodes CASTISLGGVDTQYF.

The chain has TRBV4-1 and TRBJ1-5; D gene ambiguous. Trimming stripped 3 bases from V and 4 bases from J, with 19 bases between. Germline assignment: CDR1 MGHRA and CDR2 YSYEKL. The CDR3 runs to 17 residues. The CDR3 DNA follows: TGCGCCAGCAGCCATATCGTAAAGAGCGGGCCAAATCAGCCCCAGCATTTT. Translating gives CASSHIVKSGPNQPQHF.

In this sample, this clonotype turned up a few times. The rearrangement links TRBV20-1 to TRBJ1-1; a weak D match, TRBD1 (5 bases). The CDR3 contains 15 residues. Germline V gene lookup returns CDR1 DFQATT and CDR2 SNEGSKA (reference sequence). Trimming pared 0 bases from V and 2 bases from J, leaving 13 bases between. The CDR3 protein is CSARDSRQSNTEAFF. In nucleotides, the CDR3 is TGCAGTGCTAGAGATTCGCGACAGAGCAACACTGAAGCTTTCTTT.

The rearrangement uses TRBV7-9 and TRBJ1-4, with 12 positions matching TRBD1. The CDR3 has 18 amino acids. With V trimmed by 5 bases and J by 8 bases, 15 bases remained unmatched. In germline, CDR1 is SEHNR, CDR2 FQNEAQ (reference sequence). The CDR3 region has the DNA TGTGCCAGCAGCCAAAGAAGGGACAGGGGGCGCGAGGGAGAAAAACTGTTTTTT. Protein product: CASSQRRDRGREGEKLFF.

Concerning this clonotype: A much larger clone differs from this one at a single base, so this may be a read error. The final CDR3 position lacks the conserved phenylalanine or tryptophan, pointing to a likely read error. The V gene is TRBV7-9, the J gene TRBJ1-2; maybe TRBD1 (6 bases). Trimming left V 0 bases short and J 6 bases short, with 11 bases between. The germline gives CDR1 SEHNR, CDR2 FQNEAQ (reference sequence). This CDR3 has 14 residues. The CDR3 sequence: CASSLARTEDGYTL. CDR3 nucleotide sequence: TGTGCCAGCAGCTTAGCGCGGACAGAAGATGGCTACACCCTC.

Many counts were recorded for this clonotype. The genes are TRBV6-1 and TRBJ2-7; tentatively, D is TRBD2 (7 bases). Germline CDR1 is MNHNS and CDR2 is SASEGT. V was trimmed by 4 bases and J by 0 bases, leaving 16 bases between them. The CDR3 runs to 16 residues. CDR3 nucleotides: TGTGCCAGCAGTGGAGGGGGGGCTGCTAGCTCCTACGAGCAGTACTTC. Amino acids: CASSGGGAASSYEQYF.